A single sample is the source of the 23 T cell receptor beta chains below, sequenced in a study of beta chain features in type 1 diabetes. Antigen specificity for these receptors is unknown. Overall study results and limits: When Type 1 diabetes patients were examined, their TCRB CDR3s proved moderately but significantly shorter in all four CD4+ subsets.

Every bit of the isolated RNA underwent reverse transcription, so sequencing read expressed TCRB transcripts. Sequencing was performed with immunoSEQ multiplex PCR; in TCRdb, only in-frame clones are kept and a portion is missing. The sample lists hundreds of thousands of clones, about an eighth occurring once. Sequencing was done on a sample of naive CD4+ T cells from blood. The receptors originated from a man between 18 and 29 years old with type 1 diabetes.

This sequence joins TRBV6-1 and TRBJ2-7, with D possibly matching TRBD2 (5 bases). The CDR3 consists of 15 residues. The germline CDR1 and CDR2 sequences are MNHNS and SASEGT. V lost 2 bases, J lost 0 bases, and 11 bases lay in between. The CDR3 spells CASSEFDGGSYEQYF. The CDR3 DNA reads as TGTGCCAGCAGTGAATTTGACGGAGGCTCCTACGAGCAGTACTTC.

V usage is TRBV7-2 and J usage is TRBJ1-2, with 8 nucleotides matching TRBD1. Germline V gene data show CDR1 as SGHTA and CDR2 as FQGNSA. With 1 base clipped from V and 9 bases from J, the junction kept 4 bases outside the gene matches. The CDR3 runs to 13 residues. The CDR3 region is CASSLEQGVSYTF. CDR3 bases: TGTGCCAGCAGCTTAGAACAGGGGGTTAGCTACACCTTC.

This clone was counted between two and nine times. The chain couples TRBV25-1 to TRBJ2-1; D tentatively fits TRBD1 or TRBD2 (5 bases each). V dropped 2 bases and J dropped 8 bases, with 16 bases sitting between them. This CDR3 comprises 15 residues. Germline assignment: CDR1 MGHDK and CDR2 SYGVNS. CDR3 in DNA: TGTGCCAGCAGTGAACGTGGGGGTGGATGGGATGAGCAGTTCTTC. Its protein is CASSERGGGWDEQFF.

The chain couples TRBV19 to TRBJ2-5; the D gene is possibly TRBD1 (6 bases). The CDR3 length is 13 residues. The germline gives CDR1 LNHDA, CDR2 SQIVND (reference sequence). The V gene lost 4 bases and the J gene lost 1 base, with 7 bases spanning the gap. CDR3 bases: TGTGCCAGTAGTACCAGGGGCCAAGAGACCCAGTACTTC. This gives the protein CASSTRGQETQYF. The full variable domain, its missing parts supplied by reference TRBV19 and TRBJ2-5, is DGGITQSPKYLFRKEGQNVTLSCEQNLNHDAMYWYRQDPGQGLRLIYYSQIVNDFQKGDIAEGYSVSREKKESFPLTVTSAQKNPTAFYLCASSTRGQETQYFGPGTRLLVL.

This clone was detected only a few times. V usage is TRBV25-1 and J usage is TRBJ2-2, with 11 positions matching TRBD1. Germline V gene data show CDR1 as MGHDK and CDR2 as SYGVNS. With V trimmed by 6 bases and J by 3 bases, 6 bases remained unmatched. The CDR3 is 16 amino acids. The CDR3 DNA is TGTGCCAGCAGAAGGACAGGGGGCCTAGACACCGGGGAGCTGTTTTTT. It specifies CASRRTGGLDTGELFF. The variable domain in full, completed from reference TRBV25-1 and TRBJ2-2, reads EADIYQTPRYLVIGTGKKITLECSQTMGHDKMYWYQQDPGMELHLIHYSYGVNSTEKGDLSSESTVSRIRTEHFPLTLESARPSHTSQYLCASRRTGGLDTGELFFGEGSRLTVL.

This clone was detected a few times. One end of the junction fails to match germline, which may point to a read error. The chain employs TRBV5-6 and TRBJ2-2, with D unresolved. This CDR3 has 12 residues. From germline, CDR1 is SGHDT and CDR2 YYEEEE. The CDR3 reads CASSLAYGPSSF. In DNA, the CDR3 is TGTGCCAGCAGCTTGGCATACGGGCCGAGTTCTTTT.

Of note for this clone: Other nucleotide sequences in the sample specify the same CDR3. The chain recombines TRBV4-3 with TRBJ1-5; D gene ambiguous. The ends were cut back, 0 bases at V and 7 bases at J, with 7 bases in the middle. CDR1 is LGHNA and CDR2 is YSLEER in the germline V gene. The CDR3 has 13 residues. The CDR3 is CASSQDLRQPQHF. The CDR3 coding sequence is TGCGCCAGCAGCCAAGACCTAAGACAGCCCCAGCATTTT.

The chain uses TRBV6-6 and TRBJ2-7; no clear D. CDR1 MNHNY and CDR2 SVGAGI come from the germline V gene (reference sequence). V lost 5 bases and J lost 3, with 14 bases in between. The CDR3 length is 14 residues. CDR3 DNA sequence: TGTGCCAGCAGTGAGTTAGGGCCTGGCTACGAGCAGTACTTC. Translation: CASSELGPGYEQYF.

This clone was observed a handful of times. The rearrangement uses TRBV28 and TRBJ1-2, with 9 bases fitting TRBD1. CDR3 length equals 14 residues. CDR1 and CDR2 (germline): MDHEN, SYDVKM. With V trimmed by 6 bases and J by 4 bases, 6 bases remained unmatched. The CDR3 DNA reads TGTGCCAGCAGCGCCGGACAGGGGACCTATGGCTACACCTTC. Translating it yields CASSAGQGTYGYTF.

This clone showed up just a few times. The chain recombines TRBV15 with TRBJ2-3; no definite D call. V was cut by 0 bases and J by 6 bases, with 4 bases left in between. This CDR3 comprises 12 residues. CDR1 and CDR2 from the germline V gene are LNHNV and YYDKDF (reference sequence). The CDR3 protein is CATSRDWDTQYF. In DNA form, the CDR3 reads TGTGCCACCAGCAGAGATTGGGATACGCAGTATTTT.

The rearrangement joins TRBV7-9 to TRBJ2-6; D is undetermined. Germline V lookup: CDR1 SEHNR, CDR2 FQNEAQ (reference sequence). The CDR3 runs to 18 residues. Trimming cost V 4 bases and J 0 bases, with 16 bases left between them. CDR3 DNA sequence: TGTGCCAGCAGCTCTTTGACTTTAGGGCGCTCTGGGGCCAACGTCCTGACTTTC. Protein sequence: CASSSLTLGRSGANVLTF.

The gene calls are TRBV9 and TRBJ2-3; TRBD1 matches at 9 bases. Germline CDR1 SGDLS, CDR2 YYNGEE. The J segment lost 7 bases and the V segment lost 4 bases, leaving 13 bases of the junction unmatched. The CDR3 length is 16 residues. CDR3 residues: CASSLRGQQGANTQYF. The CDR3 DNA reads TGTGCCAGCAGCCTAAGAGGGCAACAGGGGGCGAATACGCAGTATTTT.

This chain connects TRBV9 to TRBJ2-3; 7 nucleotides align to TRBD2. Germline V gene data show CDR1 as SGDLS and CDR2 as YYNGEE. The CDR3 is 14 amino acids. The V and J ends lost 5 bases and 3 bases, in that order; junction bases with no gene match: 6. The CDR3 DNA sequence: TGTGCCAGCAGTTCAGCGGGAAGAACAGATACGCAGTATTTT. It specifies CASSSAGRTDTQYF.

This clone was observed a handful of times. The chain is built from TRBV19 and TRBJ1-5; D is ambiguous. Germline lookup yields CDR1 LNHDA and CDR2 SQIVND (reference sequence). V lost 6 bases, J lost 4 bases, and 16 bases lay in between. The CDR3 length is 15 residues. Here the CDR3 reads CASSTTDFYNQPQHF. CDR3 in DNA: TGTGCCAGTAGCACTACAGATTTTTATAATCAGCCCCAGCATTTT.

The sample holds a few counts of this clone. The chain recombines TRBV18 with TRBJ2-3, with 8 bases aligning to TRBD2. The CDR3 has 15 residues. Germline assignment: CDR1 KGHSH and CDR2 LQKENI. J lost 0 bases, V lost 5 bases, and 4 bases had no gene match. The DNA of the CDR3 is TGTGCCAGCTCAACGGGACTAGTCAGCACAGATACGCAGTATTTT. It is translated as CASSTGLVSTDTQYF.

This clone was observed a handful of times. The chain is built from TRBV5-4 and TRBJ2-4; 9 nucleotides line up with TRBD1. The CDR3 is made up of 13 amino acids. After removal of 4 bases from V and 8 bases from J, the junction contained 4 bases not matched to a gene. CDR1 is SGHNT and CDR2 is YYREEE in the germline V gene (reference sequence). For the CDR3, the DNA is TGTGCCAGCAGCCCCGGACAGGGGTACATTCAGTACTTC. This sequence encodes CASSPGQGYIQYF.

In this sample, this clone turned up a few times. The chain has TRBV5-4 and TRBJ1-2, with D unresolved. Germline lookup yields CDR1 SGHNT and CDR2 YYREEE (reference sequence). CDR3 length equals 13 residues. V dropped 2 bases and J dropped 5 bases, with 10 bases sitting between them. The CDR3 region has the DNA TGTGCCAGCAGCTTTGGGGAAACTTATGGCTACACCTTC. Its translation: CASSFGETYGYTF.

This clone showed up just a few times. The gene calls are TRBV19 and TRBJ1-5, with a weak D call TRBD1 (6 bases). The CDR3 contains 13 residues. Germline V gene sequence: CDR1 LNHDA, CDR2 SQIVND (reference sequence). Trimming stripped 3 bases from V and 7 bases from J, with 10 bases between. CDR3 in DNA: TGTGCCAGTAGTATTAACAGGGCGCAGCCCCAGCATTTT. It is translated as CASSINRAQPQHF.

This clone was picked up a small number of times. V gene TRBV15 combines with J gene TRBJ1-5; 7 bases match TRBD1. Germline V CDR1 and CDR2: LNHNV, YYDKDF (reference sequence). CDR3 length: 17 amino acids. J was trimmed by 2 bases and V by 0 bases; bases with no gene match: 7. The CDR3 DNA sequence: TGTGCCACCAGCAGAGATCAGAGAGACAGGGGCAATCAGCCCCAGCATTTT. This translates into CATSRDQRDRGNQPQHF.

Only a few counts were recorded for this clone. This chain links TRBV30 with TRBJ1-5; weak D call: TRBD1 (6 bases). The CDR3 totals 15 residues. The germline V gene has CDR1 GTSNPN and CDR2 SVGIG (reference sequence). V was trimmed by 2 bases and J by 1 base, leaving 12 bases between them. CDR3 loop: CAWSTGSGSNQPQHF. The CDR3 DNA sequence: TGTGCCTGGAGTACAGGGTCAGGGAGCAATCAGCCCCAGCATTTT.

This clone has more than one count but fewer than ten. V and J are TRBV4-2 and TRBJ2-1, with a possible D match to TRBD2 (6 bases). V was clipped by 0 bases and J by 0 bases, with 12 bases between them. This CDR3 is built from 17 residues. Germline V gene data show CDR1 as LGHNA and CDR2 as YNFKEQ. The CDR3 DNA is TGTGCCAGCAGCCAAGAACTTGGGGGGAGCTCCTACAATGAGCAGTTCTTC. Translating it yields CASSQELGGSSYNEQFF.

The V gene is TRBV28, the J gene TRBJ2-7; either TRBD1 or TRBD2 may fit D (5 bases each). The ends were cut back, 5 bases at V and 2 bases at J, with 13 bases in the middle. The CDR3 is made up of 14 amino acids. The germline V gene encodes CDR1 MDHEN and CDR2 SYDVKM. CDR3 residues: CASSTGTATYEQYF. The CDR3, as DNA: TGTGCCAGCAGTACCGGGACGGCTACCTACGAGCAGTACTTC.

This clone occurred a few times. V gene TRBV9 combines with J gene TRBJ2-1; 8 bases match TRBD2. The germline V gene encodes CDR1 SGDLS and CDR2 YYNGEE. Losses at the gene ends were 0 bases for V and 8 bases for J; bases not matched to a gene: 7. The CDR3 covers 15 residues. DNA of the CDR3: TGTGCCAGCAGCGTAGGAGCGGGAGCTGAATATGAGCAGTTCTTC. This sequence encodes CASSVGAGAEYEQFF.